Listed here are 28 T cell receptor beta chains from one sample, sequenced in a study of CD8+ T cells in alopecia areata. Extraction of RNA preceded its reverse transcription into cDNA, which served as the sequencing template. TCRdb's table, derived via immunoSEQ multiplex PCR, lists solely in-frame clones and lacks some. The sample has roughly 250,000 clones, about 60% seen once. Stated treatment: oral pan-JAK inhibitor, 5-10 mg twice daily. The material was CD4+ T cells sorted from blood, obtained at approximately week 52, from a patient treated with tofacitinib. The receptors derive from a human donor with alopecia areata.

In its sample, this clone was seen a few times. The rearrangement uses TRBV4-1 and TRBJ1-6; TRBD1 aligns across 8 bases. V shed 4 bases and J 7 bases; nucleotides not matched to a gene: 9. This CDR3 spans 16 amino acids. The germline gives CDR1 MGHRA, CDR2 YSYEKL. The chain's CDR3 is CASSRPGQAENSPLHF. CDR3 sequence (DNA): TGCGCCAGCAGCCGACCGGGACAGGCCGAAAATTCACCCCTCCACTTT.

The table lists this clone with a few counts. The chain carries TRBV19 and TRBJ1-1; D might be TRBD1 (6 bases). Trimming cost V 5 bases and J 1 base, with 17 bases left between them. The CDR3 spans 16 residues. Germline CDR1 reads LNHDA; CDR2 reads SQIVND (reference sequence). The CDR3 region has the DNA TGTGCCAGTAGTGGGATGGCAGGGGTCCGGAACACTGAAGCTTTCTTT. Amino acid sequence: CASSGMAGVRNTEAFF.

The J gene is TRBJ2-7, the V gene TRBV30, with 7 bases fitting TRBD2. Germline assignment: CDR1 GTSNPN and CDR2 SVGIG (reference sequence). Trimming cost V 8 bases and J 2 bases; bases outside gene matches: 6. The CDR3 is 12 amino acids. CDR3 sequence (DNA): TGTGCCGGGTCGCGGGGGACCTACGAGCAGTACTTC. This gives the protein CAGSRGTYEQYF.

The chain carries TRBV7-2 and TRBJ2-7, with TRBD2 matching 11 bases. Germline assignment: CDR1 SGHTA and CDR2 FQGNSA. There are 16 residues in the CDR3. The ends lost 2 bases at V and 3 bases at J; junction bases unmatched: 6. CDR3 sequence reads: CASSLLPGTSGYEQYF. CDR3 coding DNA: TGTGCCAGCAGCTTACTGCCTGGGACTAGCGGCTACGAGCAGTACTTC.

The gene calls are TRBV9 and TRBJ2-3, with 8 bases identical to TRBD1. Trimming removed 4 bases from V and 6 bases from J; junction bases left unmatched: 7. CDR1 is SGDLS, CDR2 YYNGEE, per germline. The CDR3 runs to 14 residues. The CDR3 bases are TGTGCCAGCAGCTTCGGACAGGGTGCGGATACGCAGTATTTT. As protein: CASSFGQGADTQYF.

V and J are TRBV14 and TRBJ1-3, with D hard to call. The CDR3 spans 12 residues. The V and J ends lost 0 bases and 7 bases respectively, with 4 bases between them. The germline gives CDR1 SGHDN, CDR2 FVKESK. In nucleotides, the CDR3 is TGTGCCAGCAGCCAAGACGCGAACACCATATATTTT. Translating gives CASSQDANTIYF.

This chain joins TRBV7-2 and TRBJ2-2; possibly TRBD2 for D (5 bases). The CDR3 totals 15 residues. CDR1 is SGHTA and CDR2 is FQGNSA in the germline V gene. Trimming took off 5 bases at V and 4 bases at J, with 14 bases between the two ends. CDR3 sequence (DNA): TGTGCCAGCAGCCGGGGTCAGGTGACCACCGGGGAGCTGTTTTTT. Translation gives CASSRGQVTTGELFF.

This clone was counted once. The chain recombines TRBV6-5 with TRBJ1-1, with TRBD1 identical over 11 bases. Trimming took 6 bases from V and 7 from J; bases not matched to a gene: 7. The CDR3 totals 14 residues. Germline V gives CDR1 MNHEY, CDR2 SVGAGI. The chain's CDR3 is CASSTDRGRIEAFF. As DNA, the CDR3 is TGTGCCAGCAGCACGGACAGGGGGCGGATTGAAGCTTTCTTT.

There are a few counts of this clone. The rearrangement joins TRBV7-2 to TRBJ1-1; 8 bases are a match to TRBD1. The germline V gene encodes CDR1 SGHTA and CDR2 FQGNSA. The CDR3 loop spans 14 amino acids. The V and J ends lost 6 bases and 10 bases, in that order; junction bases with no gene match: 13. In DNA, the CDR3 is TGTGCCAGCAGTCCCTCGGCAGGGGGCTCTGTAGCTTTCTTT. Encoded protein: CASSPSAGGSVAFF.

The rearrangement joins TRBV5-6 to TRBJ1-1; 7 positions agree with TRBD1. Germline V gene lookup returns CDR1 SGHDT and CDR2 YYEEEE. V was pared by 4 bases and J by 5 bases, with 11 bases of the junction left unmatched. The length of the CDR3 is 15 residues. As DNA, the CDR3 is TGTGCCAGCAGCCTCCCAAACAGGGGAGGTACTGAAGCTTTCTTT. Its translation is CASSLPNRGGTEAFF.

For the CDR3, the DNA is TGCAGCGTTGAAGAGGGCCGGGTGCAGGATACGCAGTATTTT. This codes for CSVEEGRVQDTQYF. V and J are TRBV29-1 and TRBJ2-3; D uncertain. Germline V gene lookup returns CDR1 SQVTM and CDR2 ANQGSEA. CDR3 length equals 14 residues. V lost 0 bases and J lost 6, with 13 bases in between.

This clone was counted between two and nine times. The V and J genes are TRBV6-5 and TRBJ2-3, with D unclear. The V gene's germline CDR1 is MNHEY and CDR2 SVGAGI. V was shortened by 8 bases and J by 2 bases, with 5 bases between the two germline ends. This CDR3 is 11 amino acids long. The CDR3 bases are TGTGCCAGCGGGTTCACAGATACGCAGTATTTT. Translating it yields CASGFTDTQYF.

This rearrangement joins TRBV13 to TRBJ1-6; 7 bases agree with TRBD1. Trimming removed 5 bases from V and 10 bases from J; junction bases left unmatched: 8. The germline V gene encodes CDR1 PRHDT and CDR2 FYEKMQ (reference sequence). The CDR3 has 14 residues. Written as DNA, the CDR3 is TGTGCCAGCAGCCTGACAGGGACCGGATCACCCCTCCACTTT. This codes for CASSLTGTGSPLHF. Together with reference TRBV13 and TRBJ1-6, the CDR3 gives the full variable domain: AAGVIQSPRHLIKEKRETATLKCYPIPRHDTVYWYQQGPGQDPQFLISFYEKMQSDKGSIPDRFSAQQFSDYHSELNMSSLELGDSALYFCASSLTGTGSPLHFGNGTRLTVT.

This sequence joins TRBV27 and TRBJ1-2; 8 nucleotides agree with TRBD1. Germline lookup yields CDR1 MNHEY and CDR2 SMNVEV (reference sequence). The CDR3 is made up of 14 amino acids. Trimming took 0 bases from V and 6 from J; bases not matched to a gene: 3. The CDR3 spells CASSLSDRVNGYTF. The CDR3 DNA is TGTGCCAGCAGTTTATCGGACAGGGTAAATGGCTACACCTTC.

In nucleotides, the CDR3 is TGTGCCAGCTCTTATGACAGTGAGCAGTTCTTC. Its protein product is CASSYDSEQFF. V usage is TRBV2 and J usage is TRBJ2-1, with D maybe TRBD1 (5 bases). The V end lost 8 bases, the J end lost 9 bases, and 11 bases lay between the germline ends. CDR3 length equals 11 residues. The germline gives CDR1 SNHLY, CDR2 FYNNEI.

The V gene is TRBV6-5, the J gene TRBJ2-1, with D unclear. Germline CDR1 is MNHEY and CDR2 is SVGAGI. V lost 6 bases and J 9 bases, leaving 15 bases between the germline ends. CDR3 size: 13 residues. The CDR3 sequence: CASSRHPTSEQFF. The CDR3 DNA reads TGTGCCAGCAGCCGACACCCTACAAGTGAGCAGTTCTTC.

The gene calls are TRBV9 and TRBJ2-3, with 8 bases aligning to TRBD1. V lost 1 base, J lost 3 bases, and 4 bases stayed unmatched. The CDR3 is made up of 15 amino acids. Germline V CDR1 and CDR2: SGDLS, YYNGEE. The CDR3 sequence: CASSVQQGVTDTQYF. CDR3 nucleotide sequence: TGTGCCAGCAGCGTACAACAGGGGGTGACAGATACGCAGTATTTT.

This clone was detected only a few times. This rearrangement joins TRBV7-3 to TRBJ1-2; the D gene is possibly TRBD1 (6 bases). V lost 3 bases and J 5 bases, leaving 22 bases between the germline ends. The germline V gene encodes CDR1 SGHTA and CDR2 FQGTGA. CDR3 length equals 17 residues. The CDR3 bases are TGTGCCAGCAGCTTCGCAGGGCCTCCCGGGGGCCCATATGGCTACACCTTC. Residues: CASSFAGPPGGPYGYTF.

The rearrangement links TRBV29-1 to TRBJ1-5, with no clear D. The germline V gene encodes CDR1 SQVTM and CDR2 ANQGSEA. Between the trimmed V and J ends, which lost 6 bases and 1 base, there was a span of 13 bases. This CDR3 contains 14 residues. The CDR3 coding sequence is TGCAGCGTGAAAGAGGGTGGCAGCAATCAGCCCCAGCATTTT. It translates to CSVKEGGSNQPQHF.

A note on this clone: The sample carries other DNA sequences with the same CDR3. The chain couples TRBV5-1 to TRBJ1-6, with 11 bases identical to TRBD1. From germline, CDR1 is SGHRS and CDR2 YFSETQ. Trimming took 4 bases from V and 9 from J; bases not matched to a gene: 3. This CDR3 has 14 residues. CDR3 coding DNA: TGCGCCAGCAGCGAGGGACAGGGGGGTTCACCCCTCCACTTT. Amino acids: CASSEGQGGSPLHF.

A note on this clone: A much larger clone sits a single nucleotide away, making a read error possible. This sample also contains other DNA sequences that code for the same CDR3. This chain joins TRBV5-6 and TRBJ2-7; D not certain. Germline V gene data show CDR1 as SGHDT and CDR2 as YYEEEE. Trimming took off 0 bases at V and 0 bases at J, with 1 base between the two ends. This CDR3 has 12 residues. The CDR3 here is CASSLVSYEQYF. The DNA for the CDR3 is TGTGCCAGCAGCTTGGTCTCCTACGAGCAGTACTTC.

V gene TRBV9 combines with J gene TRBJ1-2; D remains ambiguous. Germline V CDR1 and CDR2: SGDLS, YYNGEE. The CDR3 has 14 residues. Trimming left V 0 bases short and J 6 bases short, with 12 bases between. The CDR3 DNA follows: TGTGCCAGCAGCGTAGAGCCAGCCGTGCATGGCTACACCTTC. Its protein is CASSVEPAVHGYTF. Full variable domain (rest looked up from reference TRBV9 and TRBJ1-2): DSGVTQTPKHLITATGQRVTLRCSPRSGDLSVYWYQQSLDQGLQFLIQYYNGEERAKGNILERFSAQQFPDLHSELNLSSLELGDSALYFCASSVEPAVHGYTFGSGTRLTVV.

The chain employs TRBV30 and TRBJ2-7; 8 bases are shared with TRBD1. The CDR3 consists of 16 residues. J gave up 6 bases and V 3 bases, and 16 bases lay outside the gene matches. Germline-derived CDR1 and CDR2 are GTSNPN and SVGIG (reference sequence). Here the CDR3 reads CAWSRSRQGRLGEQYF. CDR3 nucleotides: TGTGCCTGGAGCCGATCCCGACAGGGGAGATTGGGCGAGCAGTACTTC.

There are a few counts of this clone. The gene calls are TRBV7-2 and TRBJ2-3, with TRBD2 identical over 8 bases. J was trimmed by 10 bases and V by 3 bases; bases with no gene match: 3. This CDR3 has 12 residues. Germline loops: CDR1 SGHTA, CDR2 FQGNSA. This chain's CDR3 is CASSFGLAPQYF. The CDR3, as DNA: TGTGCCAGCAGCTTCGGACTAGCTCCGCAGTATTTT.

V gene TRBV6-1 combines with J gene TRBJ2-1; no reliable D call. CDR1 MNHNS and CDR2 SASEGT come from the germline V gene. V gave up 1 base and J gave up 6 bases, with 7 bases separating them. CDR3 length: 13 amino acids. CDR3: CASSEGPFNEQFF. CDR3 nucleotide sequence: TGTGCCAGCAGTGAAGGTCCCTTCAATGAGCAGTTCTTC.

V is TRBV7-2 and J is TRBJ2-5; weak D call: TRBD2 (6 bases). V lost 5 bases, J lost 3 bases, and 10 bases lay in between. This CDR3 has 13 amino acids. CDR1 is SGHTA and CDR2 is FQGNSA in the germline V gene. CDR3 sequence (DNA): TGTGCCAGCAGCCCAAGGAGGGAAGAGACCCAGTACTTC. Its protein product is CASSPRREETQYF.

This clone has just one count. The chain combines TRBV6-5 with TRBJ2-5; D not certain. V dropped 8 bases and J dropped 2 bases, with 12 bases sitting between them. Germline loops: CDR1 MNHEY, CDR2 SVGAGI. This CDR3 comprises 13 residues. This CDR3 reads CASHPAIQETQYF. Written as DNA, the CDR3 is TGTGCCAGCCACCCCGCCATTCAAGAGACCCAGTACTTC.

The chain uses TRBV4-2 and TRBJ1-1; no clear D. The V end was cut by 6 bases, the J end by 8 bases, with 10 bases between. This CDR3 has 11 residues. Germline V gene sequence: CDR1 LGHNA, CDR2 YNFKEQ. CDR3 sequence: CASRRDSEAFF. For the CDR3, the DNA is TGTGCCAGCAGGAGGGATTCGGAAGCTTTCTTT.